The clone carrying this TCR beta chain was observed at least ten times. As for time point: newly diagnosed GD, antithyroid drugs for less than 3 months. RNA from PBMCs was the source of the TCR library. The record originates from a study of regulatory T cells in long-lasting Graves disease. HTBI primers from iRepertoire and Arm-PCR of CDR3 regions yielded the TCR beta libraries. From the multiplex PCR reads, TCRdb called clonotypes with MiXCR, one entry per CDR3 protein. The sample holds under 450,000 distinct CDR3 sequences, roughly 17% seen once. Germline-derived CDR1 and CDR2 are KGHDR and SFDVKD. The CDR3 has 14 residues. The V and J ends lost 10 bases and 5 bases, in that order; junction bases with no gene match: 10. The same specimen was also included in a second study, on T cells in Graves' hyperthyroidism and ophthalmopathy.

The V and J genes are TRBV24-1 and TRBJ2-3; 8 positions match TRBD1. Sequencing was performed on peripheral blood mononuclear cells (PBMCs), taken at new diagnosis, from a patient treated with antithyroid drugs. The source is a young woman with Graves disease. CDR3 DNA sequence: TGTGCCACAGCCGGGACAGGAGGCAGAGATACGCAGTATTTT. This encodes CATAGTGGRDTQYF.